The rows below give T cell receptor beta chains drawn from one sample of a study of PD-1 blockade in mismatch repair-deficient tumors. Profiled with immunoSEQ multiplex PCR; TCRdb holds only in-frame clones, not every one. Of about 130,000 clones in the sample, more than 70% were seen once. Sequenced material: peripheral blood, taken approximately 72 weeks after starting pembrolizumab. The receptors shown here come from an adult with mismatch repair-deficient cancer. CDR3s include the opening cysteine and the closing phenylalanine or tryptophan. The order of the fields is CDR3 protein, CDR3 DNA, V gene, J gene, clone size, D gene. The D gene is left open where the match is weak. Where a row states a size, it is once, few, many or the class of an expanded clone; other rows omit it.

CDR3 protein: CAGTSGSSYEQYF; CDR3 DNA: TGTGCCGGGACTAGCGGGAGCTCCTACGAGCAGTACTTC; V gene: TRBV2; J gene: TRBJ2-7; clone size: -; D gene: TRBD2
CDR3 protein: CASSFFGGRASEQYF; CDR3 DNA: TGTGCCAGCAGCTTCTTTGGCGGGAGGGCCAGTGAGCAGTACTTC; V gene: TRBV5-4; J gene: TRBJ2-7; clone size: -; D gene: TRBD2
CDR3 protein: CASSFGFGDRDFYEQYF; CDR3 DNA: TGTGCCAGCAGCTTTGGGTTTGGGGACAGGGATTTTTACGAGCAGTACTTC; V gene: TRBV5-6; J gene: TRBJ2-7; clone size: -; D gene: TRBD1
CDR3 protein: CASSPPVGAFGREERAFF; CDR3 DNA: TGTGCCAGCAGCCCTCCCGTCGGGGCGTTCGGCAGGGAGGAGCGAGCTTTCTTT; V gene: TRBV9; J gene: TRBJ1-1; clone size: few; D gene: -
CDR3 protein: CASSLVPGSGELFF; CDR3 DNA: TGTGCCAGCAGCTTAGTCCCCGGGTCCGGGGAGCTGTTTTTT; V gene: TRBV11-2; J gene: TRBJ2-2; clone size: -; D gene: -
CDR3 protein: CASSQGTTSGYEQYF; CDR3 DNA: TGTGCCAGCAGCCAGGGGACTACAAGCGGCTACGAGCAGTACTTC; V gene: TRBV5-8; J gene: TRBJ2-7; clone size: -; D gene: -
CDR3 protein: CASSVEGPHEQFF; CDR3 DNA: TGTGCCAGCAGTGTCGAGGGTCCCCATGAGCAGTTCTTC; V gene: TRBV2; J gene: TRBJ2-1; clone size: -; D gene: -
CDR3 protein: CASSFRGQGAQYF; CDR3 DNA: TGTGCCAGCAGTTTTAGGGGTCAGGGAGCCCAGTACTTC; V gene: TRBV27; J gene: TRBJ2-5; clone size: -; D gene: -
CDR3 protein: CASSPDRGDEKLFF; CDR3 DNA: TGTGCCAGCTCACCCGACAGGGGCGATGAAAAACTGTTTTTT; V gene: TRBV18; J gene: TRBJ1-4; clone size: -; D gene: TRBD1
CDR3 protein: CASSLSGRADYNEQFF; CDR3 DNA: TGCGCCAGCAGCTTGTCGGGTAGGGCGGACTACAATGAGCAGTTCTTC; V gene: TRBV5-1; J gene: TRBJ2-1; clone size: -; D gene: -
CDR3 protein: CASSLQFRTDTQYF; CDR3 DNA: TGTGCCAGCAGTTTACAGTTTCGCACAGATACGCAGTATTTT; V gene: TRBV27; J gene: TRBJ2-3; clone size: -; D gene: -
CDR3 protein: CASSKEKGPRGYTF; CDR3 DNA: TGTGCCAGCAGCAAAGAAAAGGGGCCTCGGGGCTACACCTTC; V gene: TRBV21-1; J gene: TRBJ1-2; clone size: -; D gene: -
CDR3 protein: CASSQVRGTGELFF; CDR3 DNA: TGCGCCAGCAGCCAAGTGCGGGGCACCGGGGAGCTGTTTTTT; V gene: TRBV4-1; J gene: TRBJ2-2; clone size: -; D gene: -
CDR3 protein: CASSQTQGYQETQYF; CDR3 DNA: TGTGCCAGCAGCCAAACCCAGGGGTACCAAGAGACCCAGTACTTC; V gene: TRBV4-2; J gene: TRBJ2-5; clone size: -; D gene: -
CDR3 protein: CASSQGYEAFF; CDR3 DNA: TGTGCCAGCAGTCAAGGATATGAAGCTTTCTTT; V gene: TRBV28; J gene: TRBJ1-1; clone size: -; D gene: -
CDR3 protein: CASKAGAEAFF; CDR3 DNA: TGTGCCAGTAAGGCAGGCGCTGAAGCTTTCTTT; V gene: TRBV19; J gene: TRBJ1-1; clone size: few; D gene: -
CDR3 protein: CASTPQLAASYEQYF; CDR3 DNA: TGTGCCAGCACCCCCCAACTAGCGGCCTCCTACGAGCAGTACTTC; V gene: TRBV6-1; J gene: TRBJ2-7; clone size: -; D gene: TRBD2
CDR3 protein: CASSYRARAYEQYF; CDR3 DNA: TGTGCCAGCAGTTACCGGGCCCGAGCCTACGAGCAGTACTTC; V gene: TRBV6-5; J gene: TRBJ2-7; clone size: -; D gene: -
CDR3 protein: CASSLGGVGPQYF; CDR3 DNA: TGTGCCAGCAGTTTAGGGGGAGTCGGACCGCAGTACTTC; V gene: TRBV27; J gene: TRBJ2-7; clone size: -; D gene: -
CDR3 protein: CASSQLAGLDIQYF; CDR3 DNA: TGCGCCAGCAGCCAGTTAGCGGGACTGGACATTCAGTACTTC; V gene: TRBV4-1; J gene: TRBJ2-4; clone size: -; D gene: TRBD2
CDR3 protein: CASNCLQDSYEQYF; CDR3 DNA: TGCGCCAGCAACTGTCTACAGGACTCCTACGAGCAGTACTTC; V gene: TRBV23-1; J gene: TRBJ2-7; clone size: -; D gene: -
CDR3 protein: CASSQDLGYEQYF; CDR3 DNA: TGCGCCAGCAGCCAAGATCTAGGTTACGAGCAGTACTTC; V gene: TRBV4-3; J gene: TRBJ2-7; clone size: -; D gene: -
CDR3 protein: CASSLGAGDEQYF; CDR3 DNA: TGTGCCAGCAGTTTAGGGGCAGGGGACGAGCAGTACTTC; V gene: TRBV28; J gene: TRBJ2-7; clone size: once; D gene: -
CDR3 protein: CASSLQQNEQFF; CDR3 DNA: TGTGCCAGCAGTTTACAACAGAATGAGCAGTTCTTC; V gene: TRBV28; J gene: TRBJ2-1; clone size: few; D gene: -
CDR3 protein: CASSQAPGGEIQHF; CDR3 DNA: TGTGCCAGCAGTCAAGCCCCGGGGGGGGAGATCCAGCATTTT; V gene: TRBV6-5; J gene: TRBJ1-5; clone size: -; D gene: -
CDR3 protein: CASSTGTRAGELFF; CDR3 DNA: TGTGCCAGCAGCACAGGGACTAGGGCCGGGGAGCTGTTTTTT; V gene: TRBV7-6; J gene: TRBJ2-2; clone size: few; D gene: TRBD2
CDR3 protein: CASSQDPRDWTGELFF; CDR3 DNA: TGCGCCAGCAGCCAAGATCCGCGTGATTGGACCGGGGAGCTGTTTTTT; V gene: TRBV4-1; J gene: TRBJ2-2; clone size: -; D gene: -
CDR3 protein: CASRDRGSREKLFF; CDR3 DNA: TGTGCCAGTCGAGACAGGGGGAGTCGTGAAAAACTGTTTTTT; V gene: TRBV19; J gene: TRBJ1-4; clone size: -; D gene: TRBD1
CDR3 protein: CASSLLLAEGITDTQYF; CDR3 DNA: TGTGCCAGCAGTTTATTATTAGCGGAAGGGATCACAGATACGCAGTATTTT; V gene: TRBV27; J gene: TRBJ2-3; clone size: -; D gene: -
CDR3 protein: CASSLPGQGRYEQYF; CDR3 DNA: TGTGCCAGCAGCTTGCCGGGACAGGGTAGATACGAGCAGTACTTC; V gene: TRBV7-2; J gene: TRBJ2-7; clone size: -; D gene: TRBD1
CDR3 protein: CASSVGPQGALEKLFF; CDR3 DNA: TGTGCCAGCAGCGTAGGTCCCCAGGGGGCTTTAGAAAAACTGTTTTTT; V gene: TRBV9; J gene: TRBJ1-4; clone size: -; D gene: TRBD1
CDR3 protein: CASSAPGTSGSYEQYF; CDR3 DNA: TGTGCCAGCAGCGCCCCAGGGACTAGCGGCTCCTACGAGCAGTACTTC; V gene: TRBV21-1; J gene: TRBJ2-7; clone size: -; D gene: -
CDR3 protein: CASSDTDYSNQPQHF; CDR3 DNA: TGTGCCAGCAGTGATACAGACTATAGCAATCAGCCCCAGCATTTT; V gene: TRBV2; J gene: TRBJ1-5; clone size: -; D gene: -
CDR3 protein: CASSLDRGHEQFF; CDR3 DNA: TGTGCCAGCAGCCTCGACAGGGGCCATGAGCAGTTCTTC; V gene: TRBV5-6; J gene: TRBJ2-1; clone size: few; D gene: TRBD1
CDR3 protein: CASSYGEGFDDTQYF; CDR3 DNA: TGCGCCAGCAGCTACGGGGAGGGCTTTGACGATACGCAGTATTTT; V gene: TRBV4-1; J gene: TRBJ2-3; clone size: -; D gene: TRBD2
CDR3 protein: CASSQWAANTGELFF; CDR3 DNA: TGTGCCAGCAGCCAATGGGCGGCGAACACCGGGGAGCTGTTTTTT; V gene: TRBV28; J gene: TRBJ2-2; clone size: -; D gene: -
CDR3 protein: CASSMSREGNYEQYF; CDR3 DNA: TGTGCCAGTAGTATGAGCCGGGAGGGGAACTACGAGCAGTACTTC; V gene: TRBV19; J gene: TRBJ2-7; clone size: -; D gene: TRBD2
CDR3 protein: CASSGLANEQFF; CDR3 DNA: TGTGCCAGCAGCGGACTAGCGAATGAGCAGTTCTTC; V gene: TRBV11-2; J gene: TRBJ2-1; clone size: -; D gene: TRBD2
CDR3 protein: CASSQVAGAELFF; CDR3 DNA: TGTGCCAGCAGCCAGGTCGCGGGAGCGGAGCTGTTTTTT; V gene: TRBV4-2; J gene: TRBJ2-2; clone size: -; D gene: TRBD2
CDR3 protein: CASSQGISGTGFEGETQYF; CDR3 DNA: TGCGCCAGCAGCCAAGGAATAAGCGGGACAGGGTTTGAGGGGGAGACCCAGTACTTC; V gene: TRBV4-3; J gene: TRBJ2-5; clone size: -; D gene: TRBD1
CDR3 protein: CASSDGATNEKLFF; CDR3 DNA: TGTGCCAGCAGTGACGGTGCAACTAATGAAAAACTGTTTTTT; V gene: TRBV25-1; J gene: TRBJ1-4; clone size: -; D gene: -
CDR3 protein: CASSSGQNTGELFF; CDR3 DNA: TGTGCCAGCAGCTCGGGACAGAACACCGGGGAGCTGTTTTTT; V gene: TRBV7-9; J gene: TRBJ2-2; clone size: -; D gene: -
CDR3 protein: CASSPQRLAVEQFF; CDR3 DNA: TGCGCCAGCAGCCCCCAAAGGCTAGCAGTTGAGCAGTTCTTC; V gene: TRBV4-3; J gene: TRBJ2-1; clone size: -; D gene: -
CDR3 protein: CASSPVGGRNEQFF; CDR3 DNA: TGTGCCAGCAGTCCCGTGGGGGGACGGAATGAGCAGTTCTTC; V gene: TRBV27; J gene: TRBJ2-1; clone size: -; D gene: -
CDR3 protein: CASSDPRGRGEKLFF; CDR3 DNA: TGTGCCAGCTCAGACCCAAGGGGGCGCGGTGAAAAACTGTTTTTT; V gene: TRBV19; J gene: TRBJ1-4; clone size: -; D gene: TRBD1
CDR3 protein: CASRDRGSFNEQFF; CDR3 DNA: TGTGCCAGCAGGGACAGGGGGAGTTTCAATGAGCAGTTCTTC; V gene: TRBV6-1; J gene: TRBJ2-1; clone size: -; D gene: TRBD1
CDR3 protein: CASSLDPGQGAPDTQYF; CDR3 DNA: TGTGCCAGCAGCTTAGATCCGGGACAGGGGGCCCCAGATACGCAGTATTTT; V gene: TRBV11-2; J gene: TRBJ2-3; clone size: -; D gene: TRBD1
CDR3 protein: CASSTRRQGSSYEQYF; CDR3 DNA: TGTGCCAGTAGTACCAGAAGGCAGGGGAGCTCCTACGAGCAGTACTTC; V gene: TRBV19; J gene: TRBJ2-7; clone size: once; D gene: -
CDR3 protein: CASSKIPSGSLDEQYF; CDR3 DNA: TGCGCCAGCAGTAAAATCCCCAGCGGGAGTTTGGACGAGCAGTACTTC; V gene: TRBV23-1; J gene: TRBJ2-7; clone size: once; D gene: TRBD2
CDR3 protein: CATASTPPGPTYEQYF; CDR3 DNA: TGTGCCACCGCCAGCACACCCCCGGGACCGACCTACGAGCAGTACTTC; V gene: TRBV15; J gene: TRBJ2-7; clone size: -; D gene: -
CDR3 protein: CASSGQGWLFLYEQYF; CDR3 DNA: TGTGCCAGCAGTGGACAGGGGTGGCTTTTCCTCTACGAGCAGTACTTC; V gene: TRBV21-1; J gene: TRBJ2-7; clone size: -; D gene: -
CDR3 protein: CASSLAGAYEQYF; CDR3 DNA: TGTGCCAGCAGCCTGGCAGGGGCCTACGAGCAGTACTTC; V gene: TRBV27; J gene: TRBJ2-7; clone size: -; D gene: -
CDR3 protein: CASSQEGAKFSGQQVEKLFF; CDR3 DNA: TGTGCCAGCAGCCAAGAGGGTGCGAAATTTTCGGGACAACAAGTCGAAAAACTGTTTTTT; V gene: TRBV14; J gene: TRBJ1-4; clone size: -; D gene: -
CDR3 protein: CASSQSPAGLGTGELFF; CDR3 DNA: TGCGCCAGCAGCCAATCCCCCGCCGGCTTGGGGACCGGGGAGCTGTTTTTT; V gene: TRBV4-1; J gene: TRBJ2-2; clone size: -; D gene: -
CDR3 protein: CASSITADRNTIYF; CDR3 DNA: TGTGCCAGTAGTATTACGGCGGACAGGAACACCATATATTTT; V gene: TRBV19; J gene: TRBJ1-3; clone size: -; D gene: TRBD1
CDR3 protein: CASSSADGDEAKNIQYF; CDR3 DNA: TGTGCCAGCAGCTCCGCGGATGGGGACGAAGCCAAAAACATTCAGTACTTC; V gene: TRBV13; J gene: TRBJ2-4; clone size: -; D gene: -
CDR3 protein: CASTVGARDKQYF; CDR3 DNA: TGCGCCAGCACCGTGGGTGCCAGGGACAAGCAGTACTTC; V gene: TRBV10-2; J gene: TRBJ2-7; clone size: -; D gene: -